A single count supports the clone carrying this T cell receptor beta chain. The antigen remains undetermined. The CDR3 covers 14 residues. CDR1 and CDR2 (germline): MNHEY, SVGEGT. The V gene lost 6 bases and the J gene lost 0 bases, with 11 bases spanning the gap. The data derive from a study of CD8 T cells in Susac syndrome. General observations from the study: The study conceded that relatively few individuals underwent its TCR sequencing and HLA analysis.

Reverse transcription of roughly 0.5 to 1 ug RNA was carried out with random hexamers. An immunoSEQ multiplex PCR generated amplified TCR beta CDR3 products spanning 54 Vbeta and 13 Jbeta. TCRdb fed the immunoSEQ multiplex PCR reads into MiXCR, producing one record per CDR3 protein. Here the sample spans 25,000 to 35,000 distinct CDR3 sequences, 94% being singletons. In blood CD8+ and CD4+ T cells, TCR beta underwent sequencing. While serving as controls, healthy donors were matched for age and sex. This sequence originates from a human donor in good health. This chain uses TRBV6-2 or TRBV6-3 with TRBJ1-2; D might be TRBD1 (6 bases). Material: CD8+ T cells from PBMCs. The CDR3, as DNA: TGTGCCAGCAGGAGCCACAGGGCTAACTATGGCTACACCTTC. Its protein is CASRSHRANYGYTF.